The clone carrying this TCR beta chain was seen once. Its matching antigen is unknown. This sample stems from a study of cytomegalovirus exposure and HLA in healthy donors. Notes on the study in general: V- and J-gene trimming in TCR beta was tied to a missense DCLRE1C variant by an analysis performed later. In a later analysis, HLA-C alleles had the fewest associated TCRs, DRB1 alleles the most. CMV serostatus alone was available as immune exposure information. The study reported that TCR beta sequences accurately predicted HLA-A and HLA-B alleles in most subjects.

It was with 60 Vbeta and 13 Jbeta primers that the PCR ran. Clones were read by immunoSEQ multiplex PCR, and TCRdb kept only the in-frame ones, dropping some. Of some 160,000 clones listed, 77% are singletons. The germline V and J ends were trimmed by 5 bases and 0 bases, with 13 bases remaining between them. The CDR3 spans 14 residues. Germline values: CDR1 SQVTM, CDR2 ANQGSEA. The receptor was isolated from a woman in her 30s in good health and CMV-seronegative. Material for sequencing was PBMCs. The chain uses TRBV29-1 and TRBJ1-1, with a possible D match to TRBD1 (6 bases). Here the CDR3 reads CSVLPGHLNTEAFF. For the CDR3, the DNA is TGCAGCGTTCTTCCGGGACACCTGAACACTGAAGCTTTCTTT.